This T cell receptor beta chain was obtained from a study of shared clonotypes between healthy human individuals. About the study: Three CD4 naive, three CD4 memory, two CD8 naive and one CD8 memory plate were used per donor. Study-wide points: In having few donors, the study represented limited genetic and exposure-history diversity.

The CD8 memory sample joined CD45RO+ cells and CCR7-negative CD45RA+ cells. CDR1 is SGHRS and CDR2 is YFSETQ in the germline V gene. The V end lost 5 bases, the J end lost 0 bases, and 12 bases lay between the germline ends. This CDR3 has 14 amino acids. Each PCR replicate from the sorted subsets contained 150 to 250 ng DNA, which is 30,000 or so T cell genomes. The protocol was immunoSEQ multiplex PCR, while the TCRdb copy is restricted to in-frame clones and leaves out a portion. The table includes over 95,000 clones, 68% detected once. Of note for this clone: Its target is unknown.

The sequenced sample consisted of memory CD8+ T cells sorted from blood. Subset noted: CD45RO+ cells pooled with CCR7-negative TemRA cells. This chain joins TRBV5-1 and TRBJ2-7, with a tentative D call TRBD2 (6 bases). This clonotype was obtained from a woman aged 30 to 39 in good health. The chain's CDR3 is CASRAGRSSYEQYF. Here the CDR3 DNA reads TGCGCCAGCAGAGCGGGCAGGAGCTCCTACGAGCAGTACTTC.